The entry that follows covers one T cell receptor (beta chain) sequence. Its specificity is unknown. The record originates from a study of cytomegalovirus exposure and HLA in healthy donors. In the study overall: Previous work identified 117 million unique TCR beta sequences from 200 million or so T cells. The study's findings and limits: TCR beta V- and J-gene trimming, according to a later analysis, was linked to a missense DCLRE1C variant.

V was trimmed by 7 bases and J by 5 bases, leaving 14 bases between them. Germline CDR1 reads MNHNS; CDR2 reads SASEGT. The CDR3 covers 13 residues. Primers for the PCR totalled 60 Vbeta and 13 Jbeta. Only in-frame clones appear in the TCRdb table, and some are missing; sequencing was by immunoSEQ multiplex PCR. The sample includes roughly 100,000 clones, 65% to 90% of them seen just once. The clonotype originates from a man aged 25-45 years in good health and CMV-seropositive. Source material: PBMCs. This chain uses TRBV6-1 with TRBJ2-5; possibly TRBD1 for D (6 bases). In DNA, the CDR3 is TGTGCCAGCAAGAAAACAGGGCGGGAGACCCAGTACTTC. This codes for CASKKTGRETQYF.